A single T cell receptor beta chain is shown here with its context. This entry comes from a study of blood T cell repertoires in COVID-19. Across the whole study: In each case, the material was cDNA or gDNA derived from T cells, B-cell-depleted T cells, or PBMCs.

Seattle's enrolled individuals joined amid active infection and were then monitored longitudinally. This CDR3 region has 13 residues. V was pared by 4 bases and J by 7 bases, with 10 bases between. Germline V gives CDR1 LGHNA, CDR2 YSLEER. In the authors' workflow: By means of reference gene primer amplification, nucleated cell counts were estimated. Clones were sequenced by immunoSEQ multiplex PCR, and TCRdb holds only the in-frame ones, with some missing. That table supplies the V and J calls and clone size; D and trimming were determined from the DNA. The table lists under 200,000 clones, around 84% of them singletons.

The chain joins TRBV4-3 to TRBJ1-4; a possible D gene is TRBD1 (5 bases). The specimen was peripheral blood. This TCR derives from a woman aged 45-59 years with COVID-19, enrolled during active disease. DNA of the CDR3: TGCGCCAGCAGCCTGGGGCGGGGTGAAAAACTGTTTTTT. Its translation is CASSLGRGEKLFF.